This TCR beta chain comes out of a study of cytomegalovirus exposure and HLA in healthy donors (dated by TCRdb to the late 2010s). With regard to the full study: In an earlier analysis of some 550 of the donors, less than 350 Gb of sequence data and 90 million to 120 million unique TCR beta sequences from about 190 million T cells were reported. To decide whether each TCR beta V gene segment behaved as functional or pseudogenic, an earlier analysis of nearly 600 of the donors relied on high-throughput TCR beta sequencing. A few DR-DQ haplotypes were treated as single units for association and clustering because of strong linkage in the cohort. High-throughput TCR immunosequencing, statistical association of individual TCRs with disease status, and machine learning were combined to predict cytomegalovirus infection status. Both class I and class II loci were covered by HLA typing, at four-digit resolution. The study aimed to test whether signatures of past pathogen exposure could be identified by cataloging public T cell receptors. The number of donors typed differed by locus, with roughly 629-640 for A, B, C, DRB1 and DQB1, 522 for DQA1, 600 to 610 for DPA1, and around 430 for DPB1. Roughly 290 gigabases of sequencing data and around 80 million unique TCR sequences made up an early release that covered approximately 620 HLA-typed donors. Among roughly 370 genotyped donors of the cohort, an average of approximately 230,000 unique TCR beta nucleotide sequences were sequenced per donor, 15% to 20% of them non-productive. In addition to the first cohort of approximately 670 subjects, a separate validation cohort of 120 different subjects was used. The T cell repertoires of 666 subjects were profiled by immunosequencing and related to cytomegalovirus serostatus. A later genetic analysis took genome-wide SNP genotypes for about 55% of the roughly 670 donors and used that subset as a discovery cohort. In the later analysis, no new phenotypic data were used to find candidate immune exposures; instead, reliance was placed on TCR beta sequences and their occurrence across donors. Among the approximately 400 genotyped donors, around 81% belonged to the genetic ancestry cluster associated with self-reported Caucasian donors. Donor age, sex, ethnicity and CMV serostatus were collected together with the repertoire data. Every discovery cohort repertoire had been produced on one sequencing platform. In a later analysis, previously published TCR beta repertoires from about 640 donors were re-analyzed and high-resolution HLA genotyping was added so that TCR occurrence patterns could be studied.

General findings and caveats noted by the study authors: In both the original and validation cohorts, the classifier was reported to diagnose cytomegalovirus status with high specificity and sensitivity. Linkage disequilibrium might explain the correlated functional status among segregating V segments, but an unknown experimental factor could not be ruled out. In a later analysis, the rate of TCR association differed among HLA loci, with DRB1 alleles having the most associated TCRs and HLA-C alleles having the fewest. When HLA alleles, especially DR and DQ, strongly co-occurred, attributing TCR associations to individual alleles was difficult. This cohort had only TCR beta chains sequenced, and the lack of alpha or paired-chain data limited which features could be detected. Because the 87-base-pair reads could not distinguish some IMGT-functional V segments, including TRBV6-2 and TRBV6-3, those segments were excluded. Because counts were too low, seventeen rarely observed V segments, including chromosome 9 orphons, were excluded from the earlier analysis of around 640 of the donors. The authors suggested that the approach could potentially be extended to other disease states and immunological phenotypes. The presence/absence analyses assumed that sequencing depth was roughly uniform across donors, and that assumption may not be true. Most TCR sequences were observed very rarely across donors, whereas some public TCRs were present in many individuals. Immune exposure information for the cohort was limited to CMV serostatus. A further reported finding was that TCR beta sequences accurately predicted the HLA-A and HLA-B alleles for most subjects in the first cohort. In a later genetic analysis, fewer N-insertions in productive TCRs were reported among donors in an Asian-associated ancestry cluster than the approximately 710-donor mean. Broadly in line with IMGT annotations, most TCR beta V segments showed up in productive rearrangements about 87% or about 30% of the time in an earlier analysis of several hundred of the donors. A group of highly shared sequence variants was considered likely to be a technical artifact of the sequencing pipeline. In a later genetic analysis, a missense DCLRE1C variant was associated with V-gene and J-gene trimming of TCR beta chains, and the association was replicated in an independent cohort. Compared with equally common non-associated chains, HLA-associated TCR beta chains in a later analysis were more clonally expanded and had lower generation probabilities. Specific HLA alleles were associated with 15,000 to 20,000 TCR beta sequences at a false discovery rate of 0.05 in a later analysis. Because some donors lacked HLA typing at each locus, the association tests relied only on the typed subset. In vitro tests confirmed that a few of the cytomegalovirus-associated TCR beta chains recognize cytomegalovirus antigens. The study gave a list of some 150 TCR beta chains associated with cytomegalovirus. A later analysis found that most CMV-associated TCR beta chains appeared HLA-restricted, with HLA associations seemingly driven largely by CMV exposure. According to a later analysis, parvovirus B19, influenza, CMV and Epstein-Barr virus appeared linked to several top co-occurrence clusters.

Receptor amplification or capture employed the immunoSEQ multiplex PCR assay. For the multiplex PCR, a mixture combining 60 forward primers for TCR Vbeta segments and 13 reverse primers for TCR Jbeta segments was used. A multiplex PCR assay on genomic DNA amplified the CDR3 region of rearranged TCR beta genes. Amplified TCR beta libraries were sequenced as 87-base-pair reads on the Illumina HiSeq System. The original methods were these. In a later analysis, some 80 million unique TCR beta chains were counted across the 500 to 850 repertoires, and roughly 10 million of these chains were shared by at least two donors. To remove PCR and sequencing errors, raw reads were error-corrected and collapsed into unique sequences using a nearest-neighbor algorithm that merged closely related sequences. To assign V, D and J gene segments, CDR3 sequences were aligned to IMGT reference sequences. For a sequence to be retained, a match of at least six nucleotides was required to both a V gene segment and a J gene segment. A rearrangement was called productive if the CDR3 had no stop codons and remained in frame with V and J, and every other rearrangement was called non-productive. Following IMGT convention, CDR3 was defined as the stretch from the second conserved V-encoded cysteine to the conserved J-encoded phenylalanine. In an earlier analysis of approximately 500 of the donors, sequences lacking an unambiguous match to a single V gene segment were excluded. An earlier analysis of some 500 of the donors classified V segments as functional when productive rearrangements were above 56.7% and as segregating when the standard deviation between donors was above 5%. To diagnose cytomegalovirus status from the catalog of TCR beta chain sequences, a statistical classification framework was built. A later analysis assigned V and J genes by comparing TCR nucleotide sequences with IMGT/GENE-DB human TR gene sequences. Using the TCRdist pipeline, a later analysis assigned CDR3 sequences along with most-parsimonious VDJ recombination scenarios. In a later analysis, each TCR beta chain was defined by its CDR3 amino acid sequence together with its V-gene family, and reads without a unique V-gene family were excluded. As a way to deal with suspected cross-contamination and a sequencing artifact, a later analysis dropped approximately 590 nucleotide sequences that were highly shared and had low generation probability. In a later analysis, a clonal expansion index was calculated for each public chain from normalized within-repertoire ranks of inferred template counts. A later analysis computed generation probabilities with a VDJ recombination model fitted to out-of-frame rearrangements, and checked the results against IGoR. In a later analysis, hypergeometric tests were used to score TCR-TCR, TCR-HLA and TCR-CMV co-occurrence, with a repertoire-size bias correction applied to TCR pairs. In a later analysis, false discovery rates were estimated by permuting HLA or CMV assignments 20 times. A later analysis grouped co-occurring TCRs with DBSCAN, adding TCRdist sequence similarity when clustering within HLA-allele-positive subsets. Co-occurrence clustering excluded repertoires with fewer than 30,000 or more than 120,000 public chains, plus five with anomalous nucleotide sharing. This is the immuneACCESS table as TCRdb keeps it, with only in-frame sequences that have V and J called. A part of the clones is gone; compared with another copy, unresolved V genes explain less than half, and the rest is unexplained. V and J calls and clone size come straight from that table; D and trimming were deduced from the DNA. The sample profile shows roughly 100,000 clones; 65% to 75% of them were found once. About a tenth of the sample goes to the ten largest clones.

Counted from cysteine to phenylalanine, this CDR3 has 15 amino acids. Of all the DNA, just the CDR3 is kept, 45 bases in frame from base 1. Trimming costs V 4 bases and J 3 bases, and their ends lie 14 bases apart. CDR1 and CDR2 are drawn from the germline V gene: SGHRS, YFSETQ. The cohort comprised 666 healthy bone marrow donors. All cohort members were sampled while nominally healthy, although unrecorded immune exposures were likely present. The donor tested CMV seropositive, placing the donor among the roughly 300 seropositive members of the cohort. A peripheral blood sample was provided by each donor, and peripheral blood mononuclear cells were used for TCR beta sequencing. The Qiagen DNeasy Blood Extraction Kit was used to extract genomic DNA from the blood cell samples. Comment on this clone: Its antigen remains unidentified. It has no much larger one-base neighbor in the sample; base qualities were not kept.

This chain joins TRBV5-1 to TRBJ2-1; the D gene is possibly TRBD2, with 5 bases matching. Sequencing input: PBMCs. This clonotype was obtained from a man aged 35 to 55 in good health and CMV-seropositive. The nucleotides are TGCGCCAGCAGCCCTGGGAGATCCCTCTACAATGAGCAGTTCTTC. This sequence encodes CASSPGRSLYNEQFF.